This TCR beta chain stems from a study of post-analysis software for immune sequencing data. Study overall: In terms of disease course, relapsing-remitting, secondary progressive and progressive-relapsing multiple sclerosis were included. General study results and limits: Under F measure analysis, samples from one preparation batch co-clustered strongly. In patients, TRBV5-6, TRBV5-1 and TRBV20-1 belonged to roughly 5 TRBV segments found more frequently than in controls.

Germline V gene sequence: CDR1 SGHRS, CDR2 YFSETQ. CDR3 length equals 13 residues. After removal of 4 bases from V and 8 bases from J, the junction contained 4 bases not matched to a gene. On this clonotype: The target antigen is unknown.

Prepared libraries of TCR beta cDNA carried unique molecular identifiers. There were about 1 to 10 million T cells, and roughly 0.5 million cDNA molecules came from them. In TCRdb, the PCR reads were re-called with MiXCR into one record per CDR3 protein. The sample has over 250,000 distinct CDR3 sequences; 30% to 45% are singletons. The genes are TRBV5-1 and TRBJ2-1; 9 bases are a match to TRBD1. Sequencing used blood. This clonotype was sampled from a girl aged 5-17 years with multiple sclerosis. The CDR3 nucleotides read TGCGCCAGCAGCCGTACAGGGGGCGATGAGCAGTTCTTC. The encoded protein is CASSRTGGDEQFF.